The 2 T cell receptor beta chains in this list originate from one sample, sequenced in a study of cytomegalovirus exposure and HLA in healthy donors. The PCR made use of 60 Vbeta and 13 Jbeta primers. Measured with immunoSEQ multiplex PCR; TCRdb has only the in-frame clones, and not every one. The sample includes roughly 150,000 clones, around 85% of them seen just once. Sequenced: PBMCs. The source of these receptors is a male donor in good health and CMV-seronegative.

The chain has TRBV5-1 and TRBJ2-1; D is unclear. CDR3 size: 13 residues. Trimming took off 0 bases at V and 5 bases at J, with 6 bases between the two ends. Germline V gene sequence: CDR1 SGHRS, CDR2 YFSETQ. CDR3 DNA sequence: TGCGCCAGCAGCTTGGGGCCGAACAATGAGCAGTTCTTC. Encoded protein: CASSLGPNNEQFF. Drawing the rest from reference TRBV5-1 and TRBJ2-1, the complete variable domain is KAGVTQTPRYLIKTRGQQVTLSCSPISGHRSVSWYQQTPGQGLQFLFEYFSETQRNKGNFPGRFSGRQFSNSRSEMNVSTLELGDSALYLCASSLGPNNEQFFGPGTRLTVL.

The chain links TRBV9 to TRBJ1-6; no clear D gene. Germline CDR1 reads SGDLS; CDR2 reads YYNGEE. V gave up 0 bases and J gave up 1 base, with 11 bases separating them. The CDR3 runs 17 residues. The CDR3 region is CASSVGPQVSYNSPLHF. CDR3 DNA: TGTGCCAGCAGCGTAGGCCCCCAGGTTTCCTATAATTCACCCCTCCACTTT.